Listed below are T cell receptor beta chains from one sample, sequenced in a study of T cells in Graves' hyperthyroidism and ophthalmopathy. From the multiplex PCR reads, TCRdb called clonotypes with MiXCR, one entry per CDR3 protein. In the table there are approximately 630,000 distinct CDR3 sequences, 15% to 20% of which are singletons. Material for sequencing was blood. The receptors stem from a woman younger than 45 with Graves' hyperthyroidism. Both conserved end residues are part of each CDR3. A D gene is named only where the DNA matches it firmly. Expanded clones are given a class, and other clones once, few, many or no size at all.

J	length	V	D	size	CDR3	DNA
TRBJ2-1	14	TRBV7-2	-	many	CASSRDRGLNEQFF	TGTGCCAGCAGTCGAGATAGAGGGCTGAATGAGCAGTTCTTC
TRBJ2-7	17	TRBV20-1	TRBD2	few	CSANPGTSGRDPYEQYF	TGCAGTGCCAACCCCGGGACTAGCGGGAGGGACCCCTACGAGCAGTACTTC
TRBJ1-5	15	TRBV2	TRBD1	many	CASSEQGQVSQPQHF	TGTGCCAGCAGTGAACAAGGACAGGTCTCTCAGCCCCAGCATTTT
TRBJ2-7	12	TRBV20-1	TRBD1	many	CSAPRQGWEQYF	TGCAGTGCCCCCAGACAGGGCTGGGAGCAGTACTTC
TRBJ2-3	16	TRBV7-2	TRBD1	many	CASSLVGTGATDTQYF	TGTGCCAGCAGCTTAGTTGGGACAGGGGCCACAGATACGCAGTATTTT
TRBJ1-5	13	TRBV19	-	few	CASTDRYNQPQHF	TGTGCCAGTACCGACAGGTACAATCAGCCCCAGCATTTT
TRBJ1-4	15	TRBV13	-	many	CASSLRGGTNEKLFF	TGTGCCAGCAGCTTAAGAGGGGGAACTAATGAAAAACTGTTTTTT
TRBJ1-5	13	TRBV2	-	many	CASSTRGASPQHF	TGTGCCAGCAGTACGAGGGGGGCTTCGCCCCAGCATTTT
TRBJ2-7	13	TRBV7-2	-	-	CASGFEGIYEQYF	TGTGCCAGTGGTTTCGAGGGGATCTACGAGCAGTACTTC
TRBJ2-2	15	TRBV6-9	TRBD1	few	CASSYTGQTTGELVF	TGTGCCAGCAGTTACACGGGACAGACCACCGGGGAGCTGGTTTTT
TRBJ1-1	12	TRBV30	-	few	CASNRDSGEAFF	TGTGCCTCGAACCGGGACTCGGGAGAAGCTTTCTTT
TRBJ1-1	11	TRBV12-3/TRBV12-4	-	many	CASKTNTEAFF	TGTGCCAGCAAAACTAACACTGAAGCTTTCTTT
TRBJ2-3	18	TRBV5-6	-	few	CASSFSILRRDGSDTQYF	TGTGCCAGCAGCTTTTCAATCCTACGCAGGGATGGTTCAGATACGCAGTATTTT
TRBJ1-1	12	TRBV2	-	few	CASSEWSVEAFF	TGTGCCAGCAGTGAATGGTCAGTAGAAGCTTTCTTT
TRBJ1-1	13	TRBV7-3	-	few	CASSSDILGEAFF	TGTGCCAGCAGCTCCGACATCCTGGGTGAAGCTTTCTTT
TRBJ2-1	16	TRBV7-9	TRBD2	many	CASSSLGREVNNEQFF	TGTGCCAGCAGCTCTCTTGGGCGGGAGGTAAACAATGAGCAGTTCTTC
TRBJ2-1	14	TRBV18	-	many	CASSPPGRVNEQFF	TGTGCCAGCTCACCACCTGGTAGGGTTAATGAGCAGTTCTTC
TRBJ2-2	17	TRBV4-1	-	few	CASSHMVRGANTGELFF	TGCGCCAGCAGCCACATGGTGAGGGGGGCGAACACCGGGGAGCTGTTTTTT
TRBJ1-2	13	TRBV6-5	TRBD1	many	CASSYSTGEGYTF	TGTGCCAGCAGTTACTCGACAGGGGAAGGCTACACCTTC
TRBJ2-1	15	TRBV5-8	TRBD2	many	CASSLKGLERNEQFF	TGTGCCAGCAGCTTGAAGGGACTAGAAAGGAATGAGCAGTTCTTC
TRBJ2-1	15	TRBV20-1	TRBD2	-	CSARLAGSTYNEQFF	TGCAGTGCTAGGCTAGCGGGGTCAACCTACAATGAGCAGTTCTTC
TRBJ1-1	12	TRBV5-1	TRBD1	few	CASRDRETEAFF	TGCGCCAGCAGGGACAGGGAGACTGAAGCTTTCTTT